A single sample is the source of the 29 T cell receptor beta chains below, sequenced in a study of technical replicates of blood from a handful of donors. Assay: immunoSEQ multiplex PCR; the TCRdb copy retains only in-frame clones and omits some. The sample carries tens of thousands of clones, about 97% recorded once. The specimen sequenced was T cells isolated from PBMCs. These TCRs come from a human donor in good health.

The table lists this clone with a few counts. The chain carries TRBV6-1 and TRBJ2-4, with 9 bases aligning to TRBD1. Germline trimming cut 3 bases from V and 3 bases from J; bases unmatched to any gene: 18. The germline V gene has CDR1 MNHNS and CDR2 SASEGT. The CDR3 runs 20 residues. CDR3 sequence reads: CASSDGLGTGKFIDKNIQYF. CDR3 in DNA: TGTGCCAGCAGTGACGGGTTGGGGACAGGGAAATTTATTGACAAAAACATTCAGTACTTC.

This sequence joins TRBV11-2 and TRBJ2-3; no clear D. Germline loops: CDR1 SGHAT, CDR2 FQNNGV. V dropped 5 bases and J dropped 4 bases, with 7 bases sitting between them. The CDR3 runs to 12 residues. The DNA for the CDR3 is TGTGCCAGCAGCCCTCAGTCAGATACGCAGTATTTT. The encoded protein is CASSPQSDTQYF.

The rearrangement uses TRBV13 and TRBJ2-5; possible D gene TRBD1, 6 bases. Germline CDR1 reads PRHDT; CDR2 reads FYEKMQ (reference sequence). Trimming cost V 3 bases and J 5 bases, with 13 bases left between them. This CDR3 is 14 amino acids long. CDR3 region: CASSLSTGTETQYF. CDR3 coding DNA: TGTGCCAGCAGCTTGTCAACAGGGACGGAGACCCAGTACTTC.

The chain uses TRBV11-2 and TRBJ2-7, with D possibly being TRBD2 (5 bases). The length of the CDR3 is 12 residues. In germline, CDR1 is SGHAT, CDR2 FQNNGV. Trimming left V 6 bases short and J 3 bases short, with 9 bases between. The CDR3 sequence: CASRDGNYEQYF. CDR3 bases: TGTGCCAGCAGGGACGGGAACTACGAGCAGTACTTC.

This chain uses TRBV10-3 with TRBJ2-3; 11 bases match TRBD2. The CDR3 is 19 residues long. V was pared by 3 bases and J by 2 bases, with 13 bases of the junction left unmatched. Germline-derived CDR1 and CDR2 are ENHRY and SYGVKD. Written as DNA, the CDR3 is TGTGCCATCAGTGAATTGGCTAGCGGGAGGCGTCGGGACACAGATACGCAGTATTTT. Amino acids: CAISELASGRRRDTDTQYF.

As DNA, the CDR3 is TGTGCCAGTAGCGGCGGGGTCTATGGCTACACCTTC. This translates into CASSGGVYGYTF. The chain employs TRBV19 and TRBJ1-2, with D hard to call. Germline V gene data show CDR1 as LNHDA and CDR2 as SQIVND (reference sequence). The length of the CDR3 is 12 residues. The V gene lost 6 bases and the J gene lost 4 bases, with 9 bases spanning the gap.

This sequence joins TRBV7-9 and TRBJ1-2; 9 nucleotides line up with TRBD1. This CDR3 region has 15 residues. Germline CDR1 reads SEHNR; CDR2 reads FQNEAQ (reference sequence). J lost 5 bases, V lost 1 base, and 5 bases had no gene match. The CDR3 DNA follows: TGTGCCAGCAGCTTAGTTGGGACAGGGAATTATGGCTACACCTTC. Protein: CASSLVGTGNYGYTF.

The CDR3 loop reads CASSQGRENQPQHF. CDR3 DNA: TGCGCCAGCAGCCAAGGGAGGGAAAATCAGCCCCAGCATTTT. The chain couples TRBV4-1 to TRBJ1-5; no reliable D call. Germline CDR1 and CDR2: MGHRA and YSYEKL. V gave up 1 base and J gave up 4 bases, with 8 bases separating them. The CDR3 is 14 residues long.

The rearrangement links TRBV6-5 to TRBJ2-7; 11 nucleotides line up with TRBD2. Germline CDR1 MNHEY, CDR2 SVGAGI. The CDR3 length is 15 residues. Trimming removed 4 bases from V and 4 bases from J; junction bases left unmatched: 6. CDR3 amino acids: CASSWGTSGNYEQYF. The CDR3 bases are TGTGCCAGCAGTTGGGGGACTAGCGGAAATTACGAGCAGTACTTC.

V and J are TRBV14 and TRBJ1-2; TRBD1 aligns across 11 bases. V shed 3 bases and J 4 bases; nucleotides not matched to a gene: 10. Germline values: CDR1 SGHDN, CDR2 FVKESK. The CDR3 has 17 residues. The CDR3 sequence: CASSQDRDRGLFYGYTF. CDR3 in DNA: TGTGCCAGCAGCCAGGACCGGGACAGGGGGTTATTCTATGGCTACACCTTC. Variable domain in full (rest from reference TRBV14 and TRBJ1-2): EAGVTQFPSHSVIEKGQTVTLRCDPISGHDNLYWYRRVMGKEIKFLLHFVKESKQDESGMPNNRFLAERTGGTYSTLKVQPAELEDSGVYFCASSQDRDRGLFYGYTFGSGTRLTVV.

V usage is TRBV7-2 and J usage is TRBJ2-7; a weak D match, TRBD1 (5 bases). The germline CDR1 and CDR2 sequences are SGHTA and FQGNSA. The CDR3 extends over 14 amino acids. V lost 4 bases and J lost 3, with 13 bases in between. The CDR3 nucleotides read TGTGCCAGCAGCTCGCAGACAAGGGGCTACGAGCAGTACTTC. Protein: CASSSQTRGYEQYF.

CDR3 loop: CASSLGVAGGFEQFF. CDR3 nucleotides: TGTGCCAGCAGCTTAGGGGTAGCGGGGGGTTTTGAGCAGTTCTTC. The V and J genes are TRBV13 and TRBJ2-1; 10 nucleotides agree with TRBD2. The CDR3 contains 15 residues. V dropped 0 bases and J dropped 9; count of bases not matched to a gene: 5. Germline values: CDR1 PRHDT, CDR2 FYEKMQ (reference sequence).

The chain joins TRBV28 to TRBJ1-2; 8 nucleotides align to TRBD1. Germline-derived CDR1 and CDR2 are MDHEN and SYDVKM. V lost 8 bases and J lost 4; bases outside the gene matches: 6. This CDR3 has 13 residues. The CDR3 DNA reads as TGTGCCAGCGGACAGGGTTTGATCTATGGCTACACCTTC. It specifies CASGQGLIYGYTF.

This chain joins TRBV11-1 and TRBJ2-7; D is undetermined. Germline V gene sequence: CDR1 SGHAT, CDR2 FQDESV (reference sequence). V shed 2 bases and J shed 4 bases, with 15 bases lying between them. The CDR3 consists of 15 residues. CDR3 sequence reads: CASSLRGDLTYEQYF. Written as DNA, the CDR3 is TGTGCCAGCAGCTTAAGAGGTGACTTAACTTACGAGCAGTACTTC. Using reference TRBV11-1 and TRBJ2-7 for the parts outside the CDR3, the full variable domain is EAEVAQSPRYKITEKSQAVAFWCDPISGHATLYWYRQILGQGPELLVQFQDESVVDDSQLPKDRFSAERLKGVDSTLKIQPAELGDSAMYLCASSLRGDLTYEQYFGPGTRLTVT.

The chain couples TRBV2 to TRBJ2-3, with D maybe TRBD2 (7 bases). CDR3 size: 15 residues. V was clipped by 3 bases and J by 4 bases, with 14 bases between them. The germline V gene encodes CDR1 SNHLY and CDR2 FYNNEI. The chain's CDR3 is CASSDFTGRADTQYF. CDR3 nucleotides: TGTGCCAGCAGTGATTTCACAGGGAGGGCAGATACGCAGTATTTT. The full variable domain, completed using reference TRBV2 and TRBJ2-3, is EPEVTQTPSHQVTQMGQEVILRCVPISNHLYFYWYRQILGQKVEFLVSFYNNEISEKSEIFDDQFSVERPDGSNFTLKIRSTKLEDSAMYFCASSDFTGRADTQYFGPGTRLTVL.

J is TRBJ2-2 and V is TRBV4-3; unclear D gene. The germline gives CDR1 LGHNA, CDR2 YSLEER. V gave up 1 base and J gave up 5 bases, with 17 bases separating them. The CDR3 sequence is 17 residues long. The CDR3 DNA is TGCGCCAGCAGCCAAGGGTCCTGGTCGGCGGCTACCGGGGAGCTGTTTTTT. It is translated as CASSQGSWSAATGELFF.

This chain uses TRBV27 with TRBJ2-7; no firm D call. Trimming cost V 2 bases and J 4 bases, with 15 bases left between them. Per the germline V gene, CDR1 is MNHEY and CDR2 is SMNVEV (reference sequence). This CDR3 region has 15 residues. The CDR3 bases are TGTGCCAGCAGTTTACTCGGTCCCCTACCTTACGAGCAGTACTTC. It specifies CASSLLGPLPYEQYF.

The genes are TRBV28 and TRBJ1-4; D possibly corresponds to TRBD1 (6 bases). Trimming took 6 bases from V and 0 from J, leaving 11 bases between them. Germline V gene sequence: CDR1 MDHEN, CDR2 SYDVKM. The CDR3 runs to 15 residues. Here the CDR3 reads CASRPRTATNEKLFF. The CDR3 DNA reads TGTGCCAGCAGGCCTAGGACAGCAACTAATGAAAAACTGTTTTTT.

The CDR3 sequence is CASSFSGSEETQYF. In DNA, the CDR3 is TGCGCCAGCAGCTTTAGCGGGAGTGAAGAGACCCAGTACTTC. This chain uses TRBV5-1 with TRBJ2-5; 9 positions match TRBD2. Germline CDR1 is SGHRS and CDR2 is YFSETQ. The CDR3 consists of 14 residues. V lost 2 bases to trimming and J lost 3 bases; unmatched junction nucleotides: 2. The full variable domain, its missing parts supplied by reference TRBV5-1 and TRBJ2-5, is KAGVTQTPRYLIKTRGQQVTLSCSPISGHRSVSWYQQTPGQGLQFLFEYFSETQRNKGNFPGRFSGRQFSNSRSEMNVSTLELGDSALYLCASSFSGSEETQYFGPGTRLLVL.

The chain carries TRBV11-2 and TRBJ1-2, with TRBD1 matching 7 bases. The junction had 6 bases not matched to a gene; V was cut back by 3 bases and J by 2 bases. This CDR3 spans 15 amino acids. Germline V gives CDR1 SGHAT, CDR2 FQNNGV. The CDR3 region has the DNA TGTGCCAGCAGCTTGGCCTACAGGGGAAACTATGGCTACACCTTC. Translating it yields CASSLAYRGNYGYTF.

The chain has TRBV7-9 and TRBJ2-3; the D is unclear. V was pared by 5 bases and J by 3 bases, with 3 bases between. The CDR3 has 11 amino acids. From germline, CDR1 is SEHNR and CDR2 FQNEAQ (reference sequence). CDR3 sequence (DNA): TGTGCCAGCAGCCTAACAGATACGCAGTATTTT. It translates to CASSLTDTQYF.

V is TRBV6-6 and J is TRBJ2-2, with D possibly TRBD2 on 5 matching bases. This CDR3 has 16 amino acids. Germline lookup yields CDR1 MNHNY and CDR2 SVGAGI (reference sequence). Trimming stripped 4 bases from V and 5 bases from J, with 17 bases between. CDR3 in DNA: TGTGCCAGCAGTTCTGACCCCTCGGACTGGACCGGGGAGCTGTTTTTT. It encodes CASSSDPSDWTGELFF.

The chain joins TRBV4-1 to TRBJ2-7, with 10 bases aligning to TRBD2. This CDR3 contains 16 residues. Germline CDR1 and CDR2: MGHRA and YSYEKL. After removal of 1 base from V and 3 bases from J, the junction contained 6 bases not matched to a gene. The CDR3, as DNA: TGCGCCAGCAGCCAAGTTGGACTAGCGGTCGACTACGAGCAGTACTTC. Translated: CASSQVGLAVDYEQYF.

The CDR3 bases are TGCGCCAGCAGCTTGGGAGCGGCAGGTGGCACAGATACGCAGTATTTT. Protein product: CASSLGAAGGTDTQYF. The V call is TRBV5-1, the J call TRBJ2-3, with a tentative D call TRBD2 (5 bases). The CDR3 runs to 16 residues. With 0 bases removed from V and 1 base from J, the gap between germline ends came to 12 bases. Germline-derived CDR1 and CDR2 are SGHRS and YFSETQ.

V is TRBV9 and J is TRBJ2-3; TRBD2 matches at 12 bases. This CDR3 region has 17 residues. Per germline, CDR1 SGDLS and CDR2 YYNGEE. V trimming: 0 bases; J trimming: 4 bases; junction bases outside the gene matches: 6. The CDR3 protein is CASSVDPSGRASDTQYF. In nucleotides, the CDR3 is TGTGCCAGCAGCGTAGACCCTAGCGGGAGGGCCTCAGATACGCAGTATTTT. The entire variable domain, with the rest obtained from reference TRBV9 and TRBJ2-3, is as follows: DSGVTQTPKHLITATGQRVTLRCSPRSGDLSVYWYQQSLDQGLQFLIQYYNGEERAKGNILERFSAQQFPDLHSELNLSSLELGDSALYFCASSVDPSGRASDTQYFGPGTRLTVL.

The chain joins TRBV6-5 to TRBJ2-7; D might be TRBD1 (6 bases). Germline V lookup: CDR1 MNHEY, CDR2 SVGAGI. The CDR3 consists of 12 residues. The V and J ends lost 7 bases and 2 bases respectively, with 9 bases between them. For the CDR3, the DNA is TGTGCCAGCAAAGGACAGACCTACGAGCAGTACTTC. Protein product: CASKGQTYEQYF.

The rearrangement links TRBV19 to TRBJ1-5; D is possibly TRBD1 (6 bases). V lost 3 bases and J lost 1, with 7 bases in between. The CDR3 runs to 14 residues. CDR1 is LNHDA and CDR2 is SQIVND in the germline V gene (reference sequence). The CDR3 sequence: CASSMQGSNQPQHF. The CDR3 bases are TGTGCCAGTAGTATGCAGGGGAGCAATCAGCCCCAGCATTTT.

The chain combines TRBV20-1 with TRBJ2-7; D is unresolved. Germline CDR1 reads DFQATT; CDR2 reads SNEGSKA (reference sequence). This CDR3 comprises 11 residues. The V and J ends lost 5 bases and 2 bases respectively, with 7 bases between them. The CDR3 DNA is TGCAGTGCTCGCCCTACCTACGAGCAGTACTTC. Protein: CSARPTYEQYF.

This rearrangement joins TRBV9 to TRBJ2-1, with TRBD2 matching over 8 bases. CDR3 length equals 17 residues. Trimming at V came to 4 bases and at J to 7 bases, leaving 16 bases not matched to a gene. Germline V gene lookup returns CDR1 SGDLS and CDR2 YYNGEE. The CDR3, as DNA: TGTGCCAGCAGCCCCTACTCGAGCGGGAGTCAATTAAATGAGCAGTTCTTC. This gives the protein CASSPYSSGSQLNEQFF.